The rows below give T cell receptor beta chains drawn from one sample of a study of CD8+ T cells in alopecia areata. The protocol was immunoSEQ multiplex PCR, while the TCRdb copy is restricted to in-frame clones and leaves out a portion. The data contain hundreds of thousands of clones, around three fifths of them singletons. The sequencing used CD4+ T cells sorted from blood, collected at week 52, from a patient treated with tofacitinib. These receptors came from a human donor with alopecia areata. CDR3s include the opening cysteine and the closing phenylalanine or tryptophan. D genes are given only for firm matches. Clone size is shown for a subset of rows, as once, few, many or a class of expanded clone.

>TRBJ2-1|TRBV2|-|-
CASNPTPGDEQFF
TGTGCCAGCAATCCTACCCCGGGCGATGAGCAGTTCTTC
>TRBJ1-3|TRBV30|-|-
CAWSRTAAGNTIYF
TGTGCCTGGAGCAGAACGGCGGCTGGAAACACCATATATTTT
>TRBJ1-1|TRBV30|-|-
CAWRPLGVANTEAFF
TGTGCCTGGAGGCCCTTGGGGGTGGCTAACACTGAAGCTTTCTTT
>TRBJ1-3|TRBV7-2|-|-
CASSLARSGNTIYF
TGTGCCAGCAGCTTAGCAAGGTCCGGAAACACCATATATTTT
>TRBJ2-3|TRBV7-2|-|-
CASSSGADTQYF
TGTGCCAGCAGCTCGGGGGCAGATACGCAGTATTTT
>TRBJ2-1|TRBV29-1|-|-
CSADQLVGNEQFF
TGCAGCGCCGATCAACTAGTGGGGAATGAGCAGTTCTTC
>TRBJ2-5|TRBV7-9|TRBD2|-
CASSLVVAGNQETQYF
TGTGCCAGCAGCTTAGTGGTAGCGGGGAACCAAGAGACCCAGTACTTC
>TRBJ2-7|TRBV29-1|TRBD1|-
CSAGTGGYEQYF
TGCAGCGCCGGGACAGGGGGCTACGAGCAGTACTTC
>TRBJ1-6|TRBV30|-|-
CAWAMGPSSYNSPLHF
TGTGCCTGGGCCATGGGGCCGAGCTCCTATAATTCACCCCTCCACTTT
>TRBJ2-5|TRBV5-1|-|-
CASSLEGLETQYF
TGCGCCAGCAGCTTGGAGGGATTGGAGACCCAGTACTTC
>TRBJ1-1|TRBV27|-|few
CASMRVRGGTEAFF
TGTGCCAGCATGCGGGTACGGGGGGGCACTGAAGCTTTCTTT
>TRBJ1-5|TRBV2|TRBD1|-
CASSFRGGQPQHF
TGTGCCAGCAGTTTCAGGGGGGGCCAGCCCCAGCATTTT
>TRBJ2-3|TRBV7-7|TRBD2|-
CASSPSGVVRDTQYF
TGTGCTAGCAGCCCTAGCGGGGTAGTAAGAGATACGCAGTATTTT
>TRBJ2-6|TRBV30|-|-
CAWSPGFSGANVLTF
TGTGCCTGGTCCCCGGGGTTCTCTGGGGCCAACGTCCTGACTTTC
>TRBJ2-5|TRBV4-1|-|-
CASSQGDVQETQYF
TGCGCCAGCAGCCAAGGAGACGTCCAAGAGACCCAGTACTTC
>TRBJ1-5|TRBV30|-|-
CAWSRGYNQPQHF
TGTGCCTGGTCAAGGGGATACAATCAGCCCCAGCATTTT
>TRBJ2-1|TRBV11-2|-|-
CASSLDRAGANEQFF
TGTGCCAGCAGCTTAGATCGCGCGGGGGCCAATGAGCAGTTCTTC
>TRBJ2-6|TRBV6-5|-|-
CASSTTSGANVLTF
TGTGCCAGCAGCACCACCTCTGGGGCCAACGTCCTGACTTTC
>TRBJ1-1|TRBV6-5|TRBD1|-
CASSYHDRGAFF
TGTGCCAGCAGTTACCACGACAGGGGAGCTTTCTTT
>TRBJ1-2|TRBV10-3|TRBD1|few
CAISEPETGGASYTF
TGTGCCATCAGTGAACCCGAGACAGGGGGCGCGTCCTACACCTTC
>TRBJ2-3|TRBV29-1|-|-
CSVDRTSTDTQYF
TGCAGCGTTGACAGGACTAGCACAGATACGCAGTATTTT
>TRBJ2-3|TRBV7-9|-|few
CASSRGTSDTQYF
TGTGCCAGCAGCCGTGGGACCTCAGATACGCAGTATTTT
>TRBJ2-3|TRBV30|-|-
CAWSVRGGITDTQYF
TGTGCCTGGAGTGTACGAGGGGGAATCACAGATACGCAGTATTTT
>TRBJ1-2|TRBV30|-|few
CAWSAEDRDYTF
TGTGCCTGGAGCGCCGAGGACAGAGACTACACCTTC
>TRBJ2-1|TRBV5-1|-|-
CASSVGPGTLNNEQFF
TGCGCCAGCAGCGTGGGTCCCGGGACCCTTAACAATGAGCAGTTCTTC
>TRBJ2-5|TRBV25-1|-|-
CASSEGTQETQYF
TGTGCCAGCAGTGAAGGGACCCAAGAGACCCAGTACTTC
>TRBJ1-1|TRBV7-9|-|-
CASSLLSPENTEAFF
TGTGCCAGCAGCTTATTGTCGCCAGAGAACACTGAAGCTTTCTTT
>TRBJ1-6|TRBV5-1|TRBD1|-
CASSPDETGKYWSPLHF
TGCGCCAGCAGCCCGGACGAGACAGGGAAATACTGGTCACCCCTCCACTTT
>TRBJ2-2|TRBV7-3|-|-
CASSLGLQGELFF
TGTGCCAGCAGCCTGGGACTTCAAGGGGAGCTGTTTTTT
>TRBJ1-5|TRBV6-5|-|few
CATRKKGTGNQPQHF
TGTGCCACAAGAAAGAAGGGCACCGGGAATCAGCCCCAGCATTTT
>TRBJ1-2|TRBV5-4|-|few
CASSEVNTLWRYTF
TGTGCCAGCAGCGAGGTCAACACTTTATGGAGGTACACCTTC
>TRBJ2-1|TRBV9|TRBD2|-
CASSVAPPGLGGDEQFF
TGTGCCAGCAGCGTAGCCCCTCCGGGACTCGGGGGGGATGAGCAGTTCTTC
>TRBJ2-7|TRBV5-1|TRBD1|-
CASSQRRDSYEQYF
TGCGCCAGCAGCCAACGTAGGGACAGCTACGAGCAGTACTTC
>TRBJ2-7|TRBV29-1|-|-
CSVRNRVSSYEQYF
TGCAGCGTCAGAAATCGAGTGAGCTCCTACGAGCAGTACTTC
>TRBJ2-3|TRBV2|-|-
CASSSSPGEGTQYF
TGTGCCAGCAGTTCGAGCCCAGGGGAGGGTACGCAGTATTTT
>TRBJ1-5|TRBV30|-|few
CAWSVYRDQPQHF
TGTGCCTGGAGTGTATATAGAGATCAGCCCCAGCATTTT
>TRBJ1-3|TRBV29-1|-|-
CSVEDVGNTIYF
TGCAGCGTTGAAGATGTTGGAAACACCATATATTTT
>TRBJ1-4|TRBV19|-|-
CASSISNEKLFF
TGTGCCAGTAGTATATCTAATGAAAAACTGTTTTTT
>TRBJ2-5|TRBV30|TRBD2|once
CAWRPGLGWQTQYF
TGTGCCTGGAGGCCGGGACTAGGCTGGCAGACCCAGTACTTC
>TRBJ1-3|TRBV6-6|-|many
CASSKDHSGNTIYF
TGTGCCAGCAGTAAGGACCACTCTGGAAACACCATATATTTT